Below are 12 T cell receptor beta chains sequenced from a single sample in a study of cytomegalovirus exposure and HLA in healthy donors. It was with 60 Vbeta and 13 Jbeta primers that the PCR ran. Using immunoSEQ multiplex PCR, the repertoire was profiled, and TCRdb retains in-frame clones only, with some absent. The sample records about 170,000 clones, 84% being singletons. Sequencing was carried out using PBMCs. Receptors were obtained from a girl aged 5-17 years in good health and CMV-seropositive.

CDR3 region: CASSFPPGQGIWNTEAFF. CDR3 DNA sequence: TGTGCCAGCAGCTTTCCCCCGGGACAGGGGATATGGAACACTGAAGCTTTCTTT. The chain recombines TRBV7-8 with TRBJ1-1; 10 bases line up with TRBD1. Unmatched junction bases numbered 11, after V lost 3 bases and J lost 1 base. Germline V gene lookup returns CDR1 SGHVS and CDR2 FQNEAQ. This CDR3 has 18 amino acids.

The chain combines TRBV15 with TRBJ2-7; 9 positions match TRBD1. CDR1 is LNHNV and CDR2 is YYDKDF in the germline V gene (reference sequence). Trimming at V came to 3 bases and at J to 0 bases, leaving 3 bases not matched to a gene. The CDR3 consists of 15 residues. DNA of the CDR3: TGTGCCACCAGCAGGCCGGGACAGGGCTCCTACGAGCAGTACTTC. Translated, it gives CATSRPGQGSYEQYF.

This clone has just a few counts. The CDR3 spells CASSRRGVTYEQYF. For the CDR3, the DNA is TGTGCCAGCAGCCGTCGTGGAGTCACCTACGAGCAGTACTTC. The chain couples TRBV6-1 to TRBJ2-7, with D unclear. CDR1 is MNHNS, CDR2 SASEGT, per germline. CDR3 length: 14 residues. V was pared by 6 bases and J by 2 bases, with 14 bases between.

The rearrangement joins TRBV12-5 to TRBJ2-7; tentatively, D is TRBD2 (5 bases). Deletions cut 7 bases from V and 4 bases from J, with 11 bases between. Germline CDR1 and CDR2: LGHNT and FRNRAP. The CDR3 runs 12 residues. The CDR3 nucleotides are TGTGCTAGTGCCCTGAGGGATTACGAGCAGTACTTC. It translates to CASALRDYEQYF.

This clone has only a few counts. Other DNA sequences in this specimen translate into the identical CDR3. The chain links TRBV5-1 to TRBJ1-1; the D is unclear. V was shortened by 2 bases and J by 5 bases, with 7 bases between the two germline ends. Germline CDR1 SGHRS, CDR2 YFSETQ. The CDR3 totals 12 residues. The chain's CDR3 is CASSFRGTEAFF. DNA for the CDR3: TGCGCCAGCAGCTTCCGGGGTACTGAAGCTTTCTTT.

This clone has only one observation. This chain links TRBV5-1 with TRBJ2-2; 11 bases map to TRBD1. With 3 bases clipped from V and 0 bases from J, the junction kept 7 bases outside the gene matches. The germline CDR1 and CDR2 sequences are SGHRS and YFSETQ. The CDR3 has 18 residues. The CDR3 bases are TGCGCCAGCAGCTCCCGGGACAGGGGGTTCGCGAACACCGGGGAGCTGTTTTTT. Its protein product is CASSSRDRGFANTGELFF.

The chain couples TRBV5-6 to TRBJ1-6; D is perhaps TRBD1 (5 bases). The CDR3 runs to 12 residues. In germline, CDR1 is SGHDT, CDR2 YYEEEE. Trimming left V 3 bases short and J 16 bases short, with 14 bases between. CDR3 amino acids: CASSSRTGPLHF. In DNA form, the CDR3 reads TGTGCCAGCAGCTCCCGAACAGGACCGCTCCACTTT.

This clone was seen just once. This rearrangement joins TRBV9 to TRBJ2-3; TRBD2 matches at 9 bases. V was pared by 0 bases and J by 2 bases, with 4 bases of the junction left unmatched. Germline CDR1 reads SGDLS; CDR2 reads YYNGEE. This CDR3 is built from 16 residues. CDR3 amino acids: CASSVGAGGYTDTQYF. CDR3 DNA: TGTGCCAGCAGCGTAGGTGCGGGGGGGTACACAGATACGCAGTATTTT.

The chain links TRBV9 to TRBJ1-2; D not resolved. CDR3 size: 16 residues. CDR1 and CDR2 from the germline V gene are SGDLS and YYNGEE. Trimming stripped 0 bases from V and 1 base from J, with 13 bases between. Here the CDR3 reads CASSVGREGINYGYTF. The DNA of the CDR3 is TGTGCCAGCAGCGTAGGGCGGGAGGGAATTAACTATGGCTACACCTTC. Filled out from reference TRBV9 and TRBJ1-2, the complete variable domain reads DSGVTQTPKHLITATGQRVTLRCSPRSGDLSVYWYQQSLDQGLQFLIQYYNGEERAKGNILERFSAQQFPDLHSELNLSSLELGDSALYFCASSVGREGINYGYTFGSGTRLTVV.

This rearrangement joins TRBV5-4 to TRBJ1-2, with D hard to call. The CDR3 runs 15 residues. Trimming took 4 bases from V and 4 from J, leaving 17 bases between them. Germline loops: CDR1 SGHNT, CDR2 YYREEE (reference sequence). CDR3 coding DNA: TGTGCCAGCAGCGGGGTGGCGGGGTCGACCTATGGCTACACCTTC. Amino acid sequence: CASSGVAGSTYGYTF.

This chain uses TRBV18 with TRBJ1-1; tentatively, D is TRBD1 (5 bases). CDR3 length: 14 residues. V lost 3 bases and J lost 3, with 11 bases in between. The germline V gene has CDR1 KGHSH and CDR2 LQKENI. The CDR3 DNA sequence: TGTGCCAGCTCACCGGGGGGAGAGGACACTGAAGCTTTCTTT. Translated, it gives CASSPGGEDTEAFF. Filled out from reference TRBV18 and TRBJ1-1, the complete variable domain reads NAGVMQNPRHLVRRRGQEARLRCSPMKGHSHVYWYRQLPEEGLKFMVYLQKENIIDESGMPKERFSAEFPKEGPSILRIQQVVRGDSAAYFCASSPGGEDTEAFFGQGTRLTVV.

The chain employs TRBV6-1 and TRBJ2-1, with 10 positions matching TRBD2. Germline values: CDR1 MNHNS, CDR2 SASEGT. V lost 6 bases to trimming and J lost 7 bases; unmatched junction nucleotides: 9. This CDR3 is 15 amino acids long. The CDR3 region is CASRRAGGYKNEQFF. The CDR3 coding sequence is TGTGCCAGCAGGAGAGCGGGGGGGTATAAGAATGAGCAGTTCTTC.